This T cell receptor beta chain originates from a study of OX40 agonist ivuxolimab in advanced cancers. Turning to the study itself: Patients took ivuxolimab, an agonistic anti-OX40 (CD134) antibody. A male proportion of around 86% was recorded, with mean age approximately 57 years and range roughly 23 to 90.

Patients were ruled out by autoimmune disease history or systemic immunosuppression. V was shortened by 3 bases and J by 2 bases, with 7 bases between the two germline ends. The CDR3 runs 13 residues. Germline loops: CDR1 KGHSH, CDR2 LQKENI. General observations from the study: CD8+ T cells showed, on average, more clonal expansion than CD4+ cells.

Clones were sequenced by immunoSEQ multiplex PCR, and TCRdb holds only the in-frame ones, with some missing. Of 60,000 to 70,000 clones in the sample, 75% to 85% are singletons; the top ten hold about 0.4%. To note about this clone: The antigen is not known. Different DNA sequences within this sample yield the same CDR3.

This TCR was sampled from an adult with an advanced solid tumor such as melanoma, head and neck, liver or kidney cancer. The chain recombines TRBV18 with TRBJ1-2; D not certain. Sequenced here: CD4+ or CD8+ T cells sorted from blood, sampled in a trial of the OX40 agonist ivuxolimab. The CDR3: CASSPAANYGYTF. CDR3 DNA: TGTGCCAGCTCACCGGCGGCAAACTATGGCTACACCTTC.